This T cell receptor beta chain stems from a study of blood T cell repertoires in COVID-19. For the study at large: T cells, B-cell-depleted T cells, or PBMCs supplied cDNA or gDNA.

Using immunoSEQ multiplex PCR, the repertoire was profiled, and TCRdb retains in-frame clones only, with some absent. The table lists roughly 360,000 clones, about 90% of them singletons. V shed 4 bases and J 1 base; nucleotides not matched to a gene: 8. Germline CDR1 reads GTSNPN; CDR2 reads SVGIG (reference sequence). This CDR3 is 15 amino acids long. Sequenced sample: PBMCs or T cells enriched from blood (not recorded which). The receptor's source is a young man who had recovered from COVID-19. V and J are TRBV30 and TRBJ2-5; 8 nucleotides agree with TRBD2. CDR3 DNA sequence: TGTGCCTGGACCTTCAACGGGGGGGCCCAAGAGACCCAGTACTTC. Protein product: CAWTFNGGAQETQYF.